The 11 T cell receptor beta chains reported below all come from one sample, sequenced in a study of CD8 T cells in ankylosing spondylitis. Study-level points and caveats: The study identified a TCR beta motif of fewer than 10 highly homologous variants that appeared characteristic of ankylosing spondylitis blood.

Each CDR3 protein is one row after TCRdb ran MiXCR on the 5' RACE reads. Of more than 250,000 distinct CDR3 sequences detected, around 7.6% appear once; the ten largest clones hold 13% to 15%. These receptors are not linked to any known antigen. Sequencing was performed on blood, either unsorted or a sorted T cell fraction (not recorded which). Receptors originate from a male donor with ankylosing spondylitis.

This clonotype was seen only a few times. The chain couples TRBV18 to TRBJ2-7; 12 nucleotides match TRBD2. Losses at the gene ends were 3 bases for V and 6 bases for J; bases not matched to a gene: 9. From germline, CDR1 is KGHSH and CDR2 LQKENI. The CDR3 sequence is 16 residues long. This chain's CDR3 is CASSPTLLAGGGEQYF. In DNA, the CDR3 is TGTGCCAGCTCACCGACGTTACTAGCGGGAGGAGGCGAGCAGTACTTC.

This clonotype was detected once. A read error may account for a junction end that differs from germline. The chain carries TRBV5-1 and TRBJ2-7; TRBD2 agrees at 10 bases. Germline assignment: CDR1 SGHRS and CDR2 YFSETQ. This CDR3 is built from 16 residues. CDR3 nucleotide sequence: TGCGCCAGCAGCTCCCTTAGCGGGAGGAACGCCTACGAGAAGTACTTC. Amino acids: CASSSLSGRNAYEKYF.

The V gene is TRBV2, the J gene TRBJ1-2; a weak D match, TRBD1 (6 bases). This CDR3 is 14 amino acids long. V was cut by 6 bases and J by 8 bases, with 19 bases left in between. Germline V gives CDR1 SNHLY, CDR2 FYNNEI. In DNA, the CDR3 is TGTGCCAGCAGCGTACAGGGTCCTAACGGGGGCTACACCTTC. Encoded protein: CASSVQGPNGGYTF.

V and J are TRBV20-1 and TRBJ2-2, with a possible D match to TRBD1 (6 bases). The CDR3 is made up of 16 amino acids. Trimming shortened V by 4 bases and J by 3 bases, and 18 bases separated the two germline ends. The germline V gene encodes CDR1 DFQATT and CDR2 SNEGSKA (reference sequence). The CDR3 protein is CSAMSGRGADTGELFF. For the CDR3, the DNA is TGCAGTGCTATGAGTGGCAGGGGCGCCGACACCGGGGAGCTGTTTTTT.

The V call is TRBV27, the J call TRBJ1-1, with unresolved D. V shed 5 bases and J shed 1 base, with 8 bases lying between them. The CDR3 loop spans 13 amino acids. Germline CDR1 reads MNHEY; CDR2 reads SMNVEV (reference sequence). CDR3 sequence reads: CASSGRANTEAFF. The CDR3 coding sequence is TGTGCCAGCAGTGGAAGGGCGAACACTGAAGCTTTCTTT.

CDR3 sequence: CASSPLGGAEETQYF. CDR3 sequence (DNA): TGTGCCAGCAGCCCCTTGGGAGGAGCAGAGGAGACCCAGTACTTC. The chain employs TRBV7-8 and TRBJ2-5; TRBD2 might be the D (6 bases). From germline, CDR1 is SGHVS and CDR2 FQNEAQ. This CDR3 has 15 amino acids. With 5 bases removed from V and 5 bases from J, the gap between germline ends came to 18 bases.

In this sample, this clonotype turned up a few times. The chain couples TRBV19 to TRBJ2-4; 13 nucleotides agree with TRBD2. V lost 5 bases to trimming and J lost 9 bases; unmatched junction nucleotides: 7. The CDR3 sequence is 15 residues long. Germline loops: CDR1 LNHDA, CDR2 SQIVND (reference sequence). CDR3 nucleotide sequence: TGTGCCAGTAGTGGAGGACTAGCGGGAGAGGTCATTCAGTACTTC. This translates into CASSGGLAGEVIQYF. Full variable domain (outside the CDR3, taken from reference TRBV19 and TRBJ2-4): DGGITQSPKYLFRKEGQNVTLSCEQNLNHDAMYWYRQDPGQGLRLIYYSQIVNDFQKGDIAEGYSVSREKKESFPLTVTSAQKNPTAFYLCASSGGLAGEVIQYFGAGTRLSVL.

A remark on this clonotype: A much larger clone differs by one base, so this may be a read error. The CDR3 reads CASSWGLAEGTQYF. The CDR3 DNA follows: TGTGCCAGCAGCTGGGGACTAGCGGAAGGGACCCAGTACTTC. V gene TRBV3-1 combines with J gene TRBJ2-5, with 11 bases identical to TRBD2. Unmatched junction bases numbered 6, after V lost 5 bases and J lost 7 bases. The CDR3 is 14 amino acids. Per germline, CDR1 LGHDT and CDR2 YNNKEL (reference sequence).

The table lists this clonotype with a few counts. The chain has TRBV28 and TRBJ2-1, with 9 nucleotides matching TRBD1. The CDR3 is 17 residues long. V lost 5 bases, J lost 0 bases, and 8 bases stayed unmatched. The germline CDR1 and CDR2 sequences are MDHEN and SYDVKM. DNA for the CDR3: TGTGCCAGCAGTGCCGGGACAGGGTATACCTCCTACAATGAGCAGTTCTTC. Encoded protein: CASSAGTGYTSYNEQFF.

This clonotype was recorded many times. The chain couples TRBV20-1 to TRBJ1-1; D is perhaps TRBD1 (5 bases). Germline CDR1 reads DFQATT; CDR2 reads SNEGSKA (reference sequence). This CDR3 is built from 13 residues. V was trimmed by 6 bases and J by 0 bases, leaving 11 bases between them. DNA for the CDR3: TGCAGTGCCCTAGGGACGGTGAACACTGAAGCTTTCTTT. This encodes CSALGTVNTEAFF.

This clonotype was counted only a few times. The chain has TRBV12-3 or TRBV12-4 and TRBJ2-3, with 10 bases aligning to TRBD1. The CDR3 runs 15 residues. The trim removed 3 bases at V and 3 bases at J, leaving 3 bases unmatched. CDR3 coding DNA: TGTGCCAGCAGTTTCGACAGGGGGCGGACAGATACGCAGTATTTT. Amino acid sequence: CASSFDRGRTDTQYF.